Shown below are 19 T cell receptor beta chains from a single sample sequenced in a study of Graves' ophthalmopathy and Graves' hyperthyroidism. From RNA, the CDR3 regions of TCR beta chains were amplified and sequenced. First-round RT-PCR used HTBI primers; second-round multiplex PCR followed. TCRdb processed the multiplex PCR reads anew with MiXCR; each CDR3 protein has one entry. Of 680,000 or so distinct CDR3 sequences listed, over 20% are singletons. The sequencing sample was made of peripheral blood. The source of these receptors is a woman under 30 with stable Graves' hyperthyroidism. Some clones in this sample may be carry-over from other donors' samples.

This clonotype was seen a few times. J is TRBJ2-2 and V is TRBV11-1; no clear D. The length of the CDR3 is 14 residues. The V gene's germline CDR1 is SGHAT and CDR2 FQDESV (reference sequence). V lost 1 base and J 6 bases, leaving 9 bases between the germline ends. Here the CDR3 DNA reads TGTGCCAGCAGCTTAGACCAGTGGGCCGGGGAGCTGTTTTTT. Residues: CASSLDQWAGELFF. The variable domain in full, with the rest retrieved from reference TRBV11-1 and TRBJ2-2, is EAEVAQSPRYKITEKSQAVAFWCDPISGHATLYWYRQILGQGPELLVQFQDESVVDDSQLPKDRFSAERLKGVDSTLKIQPAELGDSAMYLCASSLDQWAGELFFGEGSRLTVL.

CDR3 amino acids: CASSPLREGEETQYF. DNA for the CDR3: TGTGCCAGCAGCCCGCTGCGTGAGGGGGAGGAGACCCAGTACTTC. V gene TRBV28 combines with J gene TRBJ2-5, with a weak D call TRBD1 (6 bases). V was pared by 6 bases and J by 5 bases, with 19 bases between. Germline CDR1 MDHEN, CDR2 SYDVKM. The CDR3 is 15 residues long.

This clonotype was counted many times. The chain joins TRBV6-1 to TRBJ2-7; the match to TRBD1 covers 9 bases. CDR3 length: 15 residues. V was pared by 7 bases and J by 3 bases, with 10 bases of the junction left unmatched. CDR1 is MNHNS and CDR2 is SASEGT in the germline V gene. CDR3 bases: TGTGCCAGCAAAGAACCCGGGACAGGGATCTACGAGCAGTACTTC. The encoded protein is CASKEPGTGIYEQYF.

This clonotype was counted at least ten times. The chain carries TRBV6-5 and TRBJ1-6, with 9 bases aligning to TRBD1. In germline, CDR1 is MNHEY, CDR2 SVGAGI. V trimming: 2 bases; J trimming: 3 bases; junction bases outside the gene matches: 5. CDR3 length equals 17 residues. The CDR3, as DNA: TGTGCCAGCAGTTACGGACAGGGGAAGGTCTATAATTCACCCCTCCACTTT. It is translated as CASSYGQGKVYNSPLHF.

There are a few counts of this clonotype. The rearrangement uses TRBV7-8 and TRBJ1-1, with TRBD1 matching over 9 bases. The CDR3 loop spans 17 amino acids. CDR1 is SGHVS and CDR2 is FQNEAQ in the germline V gene. The V and J ends lost 3 bases and 7 bases, in that order; junction bases with no gene match: 15. The CDR3 sequence: CASSLLRDRDVDSEAFF. The DNA of the CDR3 is TGTGCCAGCAGCTTGCTTAGGGACAGGGATGTTGATAGTGAAGCTTTCTTT.

This clonotype was seen repeatedly, ten times or more. V usage is TRBV12-3 or TRBV12-4 and J usage is TRBJ2-2; either TRBD1 or TRBD2 may fit D (6 bases each). The germline V and J ends were trimmed by 3 bases and 1 base, with 15 bases remaining between them. This CDR3 is built from 17 residues. This chain's CDR3 is CASSFARGRRNTGELFF. The CDR3 DNA follows: TGTGCCAGCAGTTTTGCTCGGGGGCGGAGGAACACCGGGGAGCTGTTTTTT.

There are a few counts of this clonotype. This chain links TRBV3-1 with TRBJ2-7; 8 positions agree with TRBD2. Germline CDR1 and CDR2: LGHDT and YNNKEL (reference sequence). The junction had 4 bases not matched to a gene; V was cut back by 0 bases and J by 3 bases. The CDR3 totals 15 residues. CDR3 loop: CASSQDITSGYEQYF. CDR3 sequence (DNA): TGTGCCAGCAGCCAAGATATTACTAGCGGCTACGAGCAGTACTTC.

Many counts were recorded for this clonotype. This chain links TRBV6-1 with TRBJ1-5, with D maybe TRBD1 (5 bases). Germline loops: CDR1 MNHNS, CDR2 SASEGT. V was cut by 6 bases and J by 2 bases, with 14 bases left in between. The length of the CDR3 is 15 residues. Here the CDR3 DNA reads TGTGCCAGCAGGAAGGGGCAGGGCGGCAATCAGCCCCAGCATTTT. It encodes CASRKGQGGNQPQHF.

This clonotype was counted at least ten times. V gene TRBV5-1 combines with J gene TRBJ2-7; D unresolved. Germline V gene data show CDR1 as SGHRS and CDR2 as YFSETQ. Trimming stripped 1 base from V and 2 bases from J, with 10 bases between. The CDR3 runs 14 residues. The DNA for the CDR3 is TGCGCCAGCAGCTTGCGACTTGACGCCTACGAGCAGTACTTC. Translation gives CASSLRLDAYEQYF. Supplemented by reference TRBV5-1 and TRBJ2-7, the full variable domain reads KAGVTQTPRYLIKTRGQQVTLSCSPISGHRSVSWYQQTPGQGLQFLFEYFSETQRNKGNFPGRFSGRQFSNSRSEMNVSTLELGDSALYLCASSLRLDAYEQYFGPGTRLTVT.

This clonotype has a handful of counts. This chain links TRBV10-2 with TRBJ1-5, with 8 nucleotides matching TRBD1. Germline V gene data show CDR1 as WSHSY and CDR2 as SAAADI. The V and J ends lost 2 bases and 3 bases, in that order; junction bases with no gene match: 3. The CDR3 spans 15 residues. The CDR3: CASSEPGQVNQPQHF. The DNA of the CDR3 is TGCGCCAGCAGTGAGCCGGGACAGGTCAATCAGCCCCAGCATTTT.

This clonotype was counted a few times. The chain joins TRBV5-1 to TRBJ2-5, with D possibly being TRBD1 or TRBD2 (5 bases each). In germline, CDR1 is SGHRS, CDR2 YFSETQ. The CDR3 spans 13 residues. V lost 2 bases, J lost 1 base, and 6 bases lay in between. The CDR3 nucleotides read TGCGCCAGCAGCTTTGGGACCCAAGAGACCCAGTACTTC. This translates into CASSFGTQETQYF.

This clonotype has a handful of counts. A much larger clone sits a single nucleotide away, making a read error possible. The V call is TRBV12-3 or TRBV12-4, the J call TRBJ1-1; D gene ambiguous. The CDR3 covers 15 residues. Trimming took off 5 bases at V and 0 bases at J, with 13 bases between the two ends. CDR3 nucleotides: TGTGCCAGCAGTACCTCGGAACCTATGAACACTGAAGCTTTCTTT. Its translation: CASSTSEPMNTEAFF.

The chain has TRBV27 and TRBJ1-2, with a possible D match to TRBD1 (5 bases). Germline CDR1 is MNHEY and CDR2 is SMNVEV (reference sequence). CDR3 size: 15 residues. Trimming cost V 3 bases and J 6 bases, with 17 bases left between them. The CDR3 protein is CASSFFNGGADGYTF. In DNA form, the CDR3 reads TGTGCCAGCAGTTTCTTTAATGGAGGGGCAGATGGCTACACCTTC.

V is TRBV27 and J is TRBJ2-7; D unresolved. Deletions cut 5 bases from V and 5 bases from J, with 13 bases between. The CDR3 consists of 13 residues. Germline V CDR1 and CDR2: MNHEY, SMNVEV (reference sequence). CDR3 nucleotide sequence: TGTGCCAGCAGTCCCCCCGGTCTTCACGAGCAGTACTTC. Its protein product is CASSPPGLHEQYF.

This clonotype was observed many times. The gene calls are TRBV10-3 and TRBJ2-6, with a tentative D call TRBD1 (6 bases). The germline V gene has CDR1 ENHRY and CDR2 SYGVKD. V dropped 0 bases and J dropped 0 bases, with 12 bases sitting between them. CDR3 length equals 18 residues. The CDR3 region is CAISESLARGSGANVLTF. The DNA for the CDR3 is TGTGCCATCAGTGAGTCGTTGGCCAGGGGCTCTGGGGCCAACGTCCTGACTTTC.

This clonotype was detected once. The chain carries TRBV19 and TRBJ1-5, with a weak D call TRBD1 (6 bases). The germline V gene encodes CDR1 LNHDA and CDR2 SQIVND (reference sequence). This CDR3 has 14 residues. The germline V and J ends were trimmed by 5 bases and 8 bases, with 16 bases remaining between them. CDR3 region: CASSVPQGTKPQHF. For the CDR3, the DNA is TGTGCCAGTAGTGTCCCCCAGGGGACGAAGCCCCAGCATTTT.

This clonotype was seen at least ten times. This sequence joins TRBV12-5 and TRBJ1-3; no clear D. Germline loops: CDR1 LGHNT, CDR2 FRNRAP. The CDR3 sequence is 13 residues long. The V end lost 7 bases, the J end lost 0 bases, and 7 bases lay between the germline ends. The DNA for the CDR3 is TGTGCTAGTGAGGACCCCTCTGGAAACACCATATATTTT. Translated: CASEDPSGNTIYF.

This clonotype was detected ten times or more. The chain couples TRBV10-2 to TRBJ1-2; 7 bases fit TRBD1. Losses at the gene ends were 3 bases for V and 3 bases for J; bases not matched to a gene: 7. The V gene's germline CDR1 is WSHSY and CDR2 SAAADI. The CDR3 is 15 residues long. In DNA, the CDR3 is TGCGCCAGCAGTGACTTTCAGGGGGATTACTATGGCTACACCTTC. This codes for CASSDFQGDYYGYTF.

The chain combines TRBV29-1 with TRBJ1-2, with TRBD1 matching 10 bases. Losses at the gene ends were 4 bases for V and 4 bases for J; bases not matched to a gene: 6. The germline V gene encodes CDR1 SQVTM and CDR2 ANQGSEA. This CDR3 spans 14 amino acids. The CDR3 region is CSVADRGQGYGYTF. The CDR3 DNA sequence: TGCAGCGTTGCTGACAGGGGGCAGGGCTATGGCTACACCTTC.